These 27 T cell receptor beta chains share one sample of origin, sequenced in a study of human T cells and chemical hapten exposure (dated by TCRdb to the early 2020s). The time point label for this specimen denotes: patch test 2, 6 weeks after DPC sensitization. According to the study, the label for this sample's treatment or condition signals: therapeutic diphenylcyclopropenone sensitization with weekly scalp DPC. Libraries were made using RACE. For sequencing, a NextSeq 500 was employed. The public sequencing data were trimmed at Q25 with fastp and processed into clonotypes with MiXCR by TCRdb, which kept only in-frame beta chains. Entries that share a CDR3 protein sequence are merged under the most common genes and DNA. The sample table holds approximately 28,000 distinct CDR3 sequences, of which 8% to 9.5% were seen once. Roughly 7% of the sample is in the top ten clones. Sequencing used whole blood, obtained in connection with sensitization to the hapten diphenylcyclopropenone (DPC). The receptor set was obtained from a man under 40 with alopecia areata. Some clones in this sample may be carry-over from other donors' samples.

In its sample, this clonotype was seen a few times. The chain recombines TRBV20-1 with TRBJ2-5; TRBD1 agrees at 7 bases. Germline V gives CDR1 DFQATT, CDR2 SNEGSKA (reference sequence). Trimming removed 0 bases from V and 2 bases from J; junction bases left unmatched: 12. This CDR3 has 17 amino acids. This CDR3 is CSARDTLRTGEQETQYF. The CDR3 DNA reads as TGCAGTGCTAGAGACACGCTGCGGACAGGAGAACAAGAGACCCAGTACTTC.

This clonotype appeared many times. This chain connects TRBV11-2 to TRBJ2-1; 14 nucleotides match TRBD2. This CDR3 contains 16 residues. Germline V gene data show CDR1 as SGHAT and CDR2 as FQNNGV. After removal of 2 bases from V and 8 bases from J, the junction contained 5 bases not matched to a gene. DNA for the CDR3: TGTGCCAGCAGCTTATTGGGACTAGCGGGAGCGGATGAGCAGTTCTTC. Protein product: CASSLLGLAGADEQFF.

V gene TRBV5-1 combines with J gene TRBJ2-2, with 10 bases identical to TRBD2. V trimming: 0 bases; J trimming: 0 bases; junction bases outside the gene matches: 5. This CDR3 has 18 residues. The germline V gene has CDR1 SGHRS and CDR2 YFSETQ. CDR3 sequence reads: CASSLESSGSPNTGELFF. The CDR3 bases are TGCGCCAGCAGCTTGGAATCTAGCGGGAGTCCGAACACCGGGGAGCTGTTTTTT.

This clonotype was detected ten times or more. The V call is TRBV9, the J call TRBJ1-2; D unclear. Looked up from germline, CDR1 is SGDLS and CDR2 is YYNGEE. Trimming shortened V by 4 bases and J by 3 bases, and 16 bases separated the two germline ends. This CDR3 region has 15 residues. The CDR3 nucleotides read TGTGCCAGCAGCCCCATTCTATACGGCGACTATGGCTACACCTTC. It yields the protein CASSPILYGDYGYTF.

This clonotype was seen repeatedly, ten times or more. Here the CDR3 DNA reads TGTGCCAGCAGTTTAGAGGGGGCGGGTAACACTGAAGCTTTCTTT. As protein: CASSLEGAGNTEAFF. V is TRBV12-3 or TRBV12-4 and J is TRBJ1-1; TRBD1 matches at 7 bases. CDR3 length equals 15 residues. The V segment lost 1 base and the J segment 2 bases; nucleotides outside the gene matches: 4.

This clonotype was recorded many times. This chain joins TRBV30 and TRBJ2-2, with D maybe TRBD2 (5 bases). Germline values: CDR1 GTSNPN, CDR2 SVGIG (reference sequence). The CDR3 has 11 residues. Trimming took off 5 bases at V and 5 bases at J, with 6 bases between the two ends. The CDR3 protein is CAWGGTGELFF. CDR3 coding DNA: TGTGCCTGGGGCGGGACCGGGGAGCTGTTTTTT.

This clonotype was observed many times. V usage is TRBV5-1 and J usage is TRBJ2-2; weak D call: TRBD1 (6 bases). Per the germline V gene, CDR1 is SGHRS and CDR2 is YFSETQ. V shed 7 bases and J shed 4 bases, with 11 bases lying between them. The CDR3 sequence is 13 residues long. This CDR3 is CASWKGVTGELFF. The CDR3 bases are TGCGCCAGCTGGAAGGGGGTCACCGGGGAGCTGTTTTTT.

This clonotype has only a few counts. The V call is TRBV9, the J call TRBJ2-4; 7 bases agree with TRBD1. Per the germline V gene, CDR1 is SGDLS and CDR2 is YYNGEE. This CDR3 comprises 16 residues. V was clipped by 3 bases and J by 1 base; unmatched bases: 7. The CDR3 DNA reads TGTGCCAGCAGCGCGGGGACAGCTTTTGCCAAAAACATTCAGTACTTC. Encoded protein: CASSAGTAFAKNIQYF.

The chain links TRBV6-2 or TRBV6-3 to TRBJ2-7, with D possibly matching TRBD1 (6 bases). CDR3 length equals 14 residues. The germline CDR1 and CDR2 sequences are MNHEY and SVGEGT. Trimming removed 2 bases at V and 5 bases at J, with 13 bases between. The CDR3 DNA sequence: TGTGCCAGCAGTTACCCTATCAGGGGCCACGAGCAGTACTTC. Translation gives CASSYPIRGHEQYF.

This clonotype showed up just a few times. The chain employs TRBV6-2 or TRBV6-3 and TRBJ2-1, with D perhaps given as TRBD1 or TRBD2 (5 bases each). Germline V gives CDR1 MNHEY, CDR2 SVGEGT. V was pared by 5 bases and J by 12 bases, with 11 bases between. CDR3 length: 11 residues. The CDR3 region has the DNA TGTGCCAGCAGTATCGACAGCGGGCAGTTCTTC. Protein: CASSIDSGQFF.

V is TRBV7-2 and J is TRBJ2-5; 14 bases are a match to TRBD2. Trimming took 4 bases from V and 6 from J; bases not matched to a gene: 7. The CDR3 covers 16 residues. CDR1 is SGHTA and CDR2 is FQGNSA in the germline V gene. As DNA, the CDR3 is TGTGCCAGCAGCTCGCCTGGGACTAGCGGGGGACAGACCCAGTACTTC. Protein product: CASSSPGTSGGQTQYF.

CDR3 nucleotide sequence: TGTGCCAGCAGTTACCGCTTCGGGACAGACCTCTACGAGCAGTACTTC. The encoded protein is CASSYRFGTDLYEQYF. V is TRBV6-2 or TRBV6-3 and J is TRBJ2-7; 7 nucleotides line up with TRBD1. CDR1 MNHEY and CDR2 SVGEGT come from the germline V gene. CDR3 length equals 16 residues. After removal of 2 bases from V and 3 bases from J, the junction contained 10 bases not matched to a gene.

V is TRBV6-2 or TRBV6-3 and J is TRBJ2-7; possible D gene TRBD1, 6 bases. CDR3 size: 15 residues. The V gene's germline CDR1 is MNHEY and CDR2 SVGEGT. The V end lost 5 bases, the J end lost 2 bases, and 16 bases lay between the germline ends. Written as DNA, the CDR3 is TGTGCCAGCAGTAAACAGGGCGGATCCCCCTACGAGCAGTACTTC. Its translation is CASSKQGGSPYEQYF.

This clonotype appeared a few times. V is TRBV10-3 and J is TRBJ1-3; 8 bases match TRBD1. Germline lookup yields CDR1 ENHRY and CDR2 SYGVKD. The CDR3 spans 16 residues. J lost 2 bases, V lost 7 bases, and 10 bases had no gene match. This CDR3 is CAITNLTGGTGNTIYF. CDR3 DNA: TGTGCCATCACCAATCTTACAGGGGGAACTGGAAACACCATATATTTT.

In this sample, this clonotype turned up many times. The chain has TRBV28 and TRBJ2-5; 11 nucleotides line up with TRBD1. V lost 5 bases, J lost 5 bases, and 7 bases stayed unmatched. Germline assignment: CDR1 MDHEN and CDR2 SYDVKM. This CDR3 comprises 15 residues. The CDR3 bases are TGTGCCAGCAGTATAGGACAGGGGGCTCTCGAGACCCAGTACTTC. Protein sequence: CASSIGQGALETQYF.

J is TRBJ1-3 and V is TRBV12-3 or TRBV12-4, with D hard to call. The CDR3 is made up of 21 amino acids. V lost 5 bases and J 0 bases, leaving 29 bases between the germline ends. The CDR3 DNA reads TGTGCCAGCAGTCTACCCACTCAGGAATGGACTTCCTACATCTCTGGAAACACCATATATTTT. Residues: CASSLPTQEWTSYISGNTIYF.

This clonotype was detected ten times or more. CDR3 sequence: CSAINPTVHTEAFF. The CDR3 DNA follows: TGCAGTGCTATTAACCCCACAGTGCACACTGAAGCTTTCTTT. The rearrangement joins TRBV20-1 to TRBJ1-1; D gene unclear. V dropped 4 bases and J dropped 3 bases, with 15 bases sitting between them. Germline values: CDR1 DFQATT, CDR2 SNEGSKA (reference sequence). There are 14 residues in the CDR3.

This clonotype was counted many times. V usage is TRBV7-9 and J usage is TRBJ2-1, with 11 bases that match TRBD2. This CDR3 is built from 19 residues. V dropped 6 bases and J dropped 6; count of bases not matched to a gene: 19. The germline CDR1 and CDR2 sequences are SEHNR and FQNEAQ (reference sequence). The CDR3 loop is CASRLPASGRRRDFNEQFF. The CDR3 DNA is TGTGCCAGCAGGCTCCCTGCTAGCGGGAGGAGAAGGGATTTCAATGAGCAGTTCTTC.

The sample holds many counts of this clonotype. The rearrangement joins TRBV28 to TRBJ2-7; a weak D match, TRBD1 (6 bases). CDR3 length equals 13 residues. The V gene's germline CDR1 is MDHEN and CDR2 SYDVKM. Trimming pared 10 bases from V and 3 bases from J, leaving 16 bases between. CDR3 nucleotides: TGTGCCATCACAGGGCCGGTGAACTACGAGCAGTACTTC. Translation: CAITGPVNYEQYF. Supplemented by reference TRBV28 and TRBJ2-7, the full variable domain reads DVKVTQSSRYLVKRTGEKVFLECVQDMDHENMFWYRQDPGLGLRLIYFSYDVKMKEKGDIPEGYSVSREKKERFSLILESASTNQTSMYLCAITGPVNYEQYFGPGTRLTVT.

In this sample, this clonotype turned up a few times. The chain couples TRBV27 to TRBJ2-1; 9 nucleotides align to TRBD2. Germline-derived CDR1 and CDR2 are MNHEY and SMNVEV (reference sequence). The CDR3 totals 15 residues. V lost 7 bases to trimming and J lost 4 bases; unmatched junction nucleotides: 8. The CDR3 spells CASTSGSGGYNEQFF. CDR3 sequence (DNA): TGTGCCAGCACCTCAGGGAGCGGGGGGTACAATGAGCAGTTCTTC.

This clonotype was counted only a few times. The rearrangement links TRBV24-1 to TRBJ2-3; 8 bases are a match to TRBD1. Per germline, CDR1 KGHDR and CDR2 SFDVKD. This CDR3 region has 15 residues. The V and J ends lost 7 bases and 0 bases, in that order; junction bases with no gene match: 5. This chain's CDR3 is CATRAGGSSTDTQYF. For the CDR3, the DNA is TGTGCCACCAGAGCAGGGGGCTCTAGCACAGATACGCAGTATTTT.

The V call is TRBV21-1, the J call TRBJ1-3; TRBD1 is the table's D call and was not checked against the DNA. TRBV21-1 is recorded as a pseudogene. This CDR3 comprises 16 residues. CDR3: CASSAWTGGYGNTIYF. CDR3 in DNA: TGTGCCAGCAGCGCATGGACAGGGGGCTATGGAAACACCATATATTTT.

V usage is TRBV3-1 and J usage is TRBJ1-5; D is unclear. Germline CDR1 LGHDT, CDR2 YNNKEL (reference sequence). CDR3 length equals 16 residues. V shed 1 base and J shed 4 bases, with 14 bases lying between them. The CDR3 here is CASSQGTSGVNQPQHF. The CDR3 DNA reads TGTGCCAGCAGCCAAGGTACGAGCGGGGTGAATCAGCCCCAGCATTTT.

By sample share, this clonotype is medium-sized. The chain is built from TRBV6-1 and TRBJ1-5; D gene unclear. Trimming took off 5 bases at V and 3 bases at J, with 17 bases between the two ends. The CDR3 spans 16 residues. From germline, CDR1 is MNHNS and CDR2 SASEGT. The CDR3 spells CASSSSPDKLNQPQHF. The CDR3 DNA reads as TGTGCCAGCAGTTCCTCCCCCGACAAGCTCAATCAGCCCCAGCATTTT.

This clonotype has more than one count but fewer than ten. V usage is TRBV10-3 and J usage is TRBJ2-3, with 7 bases fitting TRBD2. This CDR3 spans 16 amino acids. The germline gives CDR1 ENHRY, CDR2 SYGVKD. Unmatched junction bases numbered 9, after V lost 5 bases and J lost 1 base. This CDR3 reads CAISSPGGLGTDTQYF. The CDR3 bases are TGTGCCATCAGTTCCCCGGGGGGATTGGGCACAGATACGCAGTATTTT.

This clonotype appeared a few times. CDR3 loop: CSVVETMPPEAFF. CDR3 DNA sequence: TGCAGCGTGGTGGAGACCATGCCCCCTGAAGCTTTCTTT. V gene TRBV29-1 combines with J gene TRBJ1-1, with D uncertain. CDR3 length: 13 amino acids. Trimming stripped 6 bases from V and 6 bases from J, with 17 bases between. The germline V gene has CDR1 SQVTM and CDR2 ANQGSEA.

The chain has TRBV20-1 and TRBJ1-4, with D uncertain. Looked up from germline, CDR1 is DFQATT and CDR2 is SNEGSKA (reference sequence). The CDR3 extends over 13 amino acids. V shed 6 bases and J shed 3 bases, with 11 bases lying between them. The DNA for the CDR3 is TGCAGTGCATTCGTTGGAGCTAATGAAAAACTGTTTTTT. As protein: CSAFVGANEKLFF.